One sample yielded the 26 T cell receptor beta chains listed below, sequenced in a study of blood T cell repertoires in COVID-19. Here immunoSEQ multiplex PCR was the method, and the copy in TCRdb shows in-frame clones only, minus some. The repertoire has approximately 96,000 clones, 70% to 90% of them found once; the top ten carry about 4%. The specimen was peripheral blood. These receptor sequences come from a human donor with COVID-19, enrolled during active disease. The donor label of this sample is uncertain.

This chain joins TRBV10-1 and TRBJ2-3; a weak D match, TRBD1 (5 bases). Per the germline V gene, CDR1 is WNHNN and CDR2 is SYGVQD (reference sequence). This CDR3 is built from 15 residues. Deletions cut 0 bases from V and 6 bases from J, with 13 bases between. The CDR3 DNA follows: TGCGCCAGCAGTGAGTCCCAAGGGGCCAGGGATACGCAGTATTTT. Translating gives CASSESQGARDTQYF.

J is TRBJ1-1 and V is TRBV29-1; tentative D call: TRBD1 (5 bases). V lost 8 bases and J 4 bases, leaving 14 bases between the germline ends. Germline V gives CDR1 SQVTM, CDR2 ANQGSEA. The CDR3 has 12 amino acids. CDR3 sequence reads: CSSGGGITEAFF. The CDR3 DNA is TGCAGCTCCGGGGGGGGGATCACTGAAGCTTTCTTT.

The CDR3 protein is CASTVSWGYTF. CDR3 in DNA: TGTGCCAGCACTGTGAGCTGGGGCTACACCTTC. The V call is TRBV2, the J call TRBJ1-2; D gene ambiguous. V gave up 7 bases and J gave up 8 bases, with 11 bases separating them. CDR3 size: 11 residues. CDR1 is SNHLY and CDR2 is FYNNEI in the germline V gene. The complete variable domain, with remaining parts taken from reference TRBV2 and TRBJ1-2, reads EPEVTQTPSHQVTQMGQEVILRCVPISNHLYFYWYRQILGQKVEFLVSFYNNEISEKSEIFDDQFSVERPDGSNFTLKIRSTKLEDSAMYFCASTVSWGYTFGSGTRLTVV.

The chain carries TRBV5-4 and TRBJ2-7; D is ambiguous. Germline CDR1 is SGHNT and CDR2 is YYREEE (reference sequence). The CDR3 has 15 amino acids. V was clipped by 0 bases and J by 2 bases, with 12 bases between them. The CDR3 nucleotides read TGTGCCAGCAGCTTGGTATCAGGCCCTCCCTACGAGCAGTACTTC. Translation gives CASSLVSGPPYEQYF.

This sequence joins TRBV6-6 and TRBJ2-6, with D unresolved. This CDR3 has 16 amino acids. CDR1 MNHNY and CDR2 SVGAGI come from the germline V gene (reference sequence). Between the trimmed V and J ends, which lost 7 bases and 0 bases, there was a span of 13 bases. The CDR3 DNA reads TGTGCCAGCATGCCAGGTCCCTCCTCTGGGGCCAACGTCCTGACTTTC. Residues: CASMPGPSSGANVLTF.

The gene calls are TRBV3-1 (or the pseudogene TRBV3-2) and TRBJ2-1, with D perhaps TRBD1 (6 bases). Germline lookup yields CDR1 LGHDT and CDR2 YNNKEL (reference sequence). The V and J ends lost 3 bases and 9 bases respectively, with 18 bases between them. The CDR3 is 15 amino acids. The CDR3 coding sequence is TGTGCCAGCAGCCAGGGTTCGACAGGTCCAGTTGAGCAGTTCTTC. This sequence encodes CASSQGSTGPVEQFF.

In nucleotides, the CDR3 is TGTGCCAGCAGTGAATTTTGGCCGAGGAGCTCCTACGAGCAGTACTTC. This translates into CASSEFWPRSSYEQYF. This chain uses TRBV25-1 with TRBJ2-7; D not certain. V was clipped by 1 base and J by 0 bases, with 13 bases between them. The germline V gene has CDR1 MGHDK and CDR2 SYGVNS. CDR3 length equals 16 residues.

The sample holds one count of this clone. The J gene is TRBJ2-3, the V gene TRBV10-1; 15 bases fit TRBD2. Germline V gene data show CDR1 as WNHNN and CDR2 as SYGVQD (reference sequence). CDR3 length: 14 residues. V lost 5 bases to trimming and J lost 14 bases; unmatched junction nucleotides: 8. The CDR3 reads CASSPGLAGGRRYF. The CDR3 DNA reads TGCGCCAGCAGTCCCGGACTAGCGGGGGGGAGGAGGTATTTT.

The rearrangement uses TRBV5-1 and TRBJ2-3, with D possibly matching TRBD2 (7 bases). CDR1 and CDR2 (germline): SGHRS, YFSETQ. V was pared by 4 bases and J by 2 bases, with 17 bases between. This CDR3 spans 16 amino acids. CDR3 loop: CASSPSVAGATDTQYF. CDR3 nucleotides: TGCGCCAGCAGCCCCAGTGTGGCGGGGGCCACAGATACGCAGTATTTT.

The rearrangement uses TRBV28 and TRBJ1-2; D might be TRBD1 (5 bases). In germline, CDR1 is MDHEN, CDR2 SYDVKM. The CDR3 extends over 14 amino acids. The V end was cut by 0 bases, the J end by 2 bases, with 7 bases between. CDR3 DNA sequence: TGTGCCAGCAGTTTATGGGGGGGGAACTATGGCTACACCTTC. Protein sequence: CASSLWGGNYGYTF.

This chain connects TRBV5-4 to TRBJ1-2; TRBD1 agrees at 7 bases. Losses at the gene ends were 2 bases for V and 8 bases for J; bases not matched to a gene: 9. The V gene's germline CDR1 is SGHNT and CDR2 YYREEE (reference sequence). The CDR3 totals 14 residues. The CDR3 DNA follows: TGTGCCAGCAGCTTACCAAGACAGGGTCACGGCTACACCTTC. It encodes CASSLPRQGHGYTF. Together with reference TRBV5-4 and TRBJ1-2, the CDR3 gives the full variable domain: ETGVTQSPTHLIKTRGQQVTLRCSSQSGHNTVSWYQQALGQGPQFIFQYYREEENGRGNFPPRFSGLQFPNYSSELNVNALELDDSALYLCASSLPRQGHGYTFGSGTRLTVV.

The CDR3, as DNA: TGTGCCAGCAGCGTCGACAGGGCCTCTCTGAGAAACACCATATATTTT. It codes for CASSVDRASLRNTIYF. The chain combines TRBV9 with TRBJ1-3; 7 bases fit TRBD1. J was trimmed by 5 bases and V by 2 bases; bases with no gene match: 10. This CDR3 spans 16 amino acids. The germline V gene has CDR1 SGDLS and CDR2 YYNGEE. Full variable domain (missing parts from reference TRBV9 and TRBJ1-3): DSGVTQTPKHLITATGQRVTLRCSPRSGDLSVYWYQQSLDQGLQFLIQYYNGEERAKGNILERFSAQQFPDLHSELNLSSLELGDSALYFCASSVDRASLRNTIYFGEGSWLTVV.

This chain joins TRBV24-1 and TRBJ2-1; 11 bases match TRBD2. Germline V CDR1 and CDR2: KGHDR, SFDVKD. The CDR3 spans 13 residues. Trimming at V came to 9 bases and at J to 5 bases, leaving 2 bases not matched to a gene. Here the CDR3 reads CATGGLADNEQFF. The CDR3 DNA follows: TGTGCCACCGGGGGACTAGCGGACAATGAGCAGTTCTTC.

The CDR3 bases are TGTGCCACCAGTGATCACTCCGGGACTAGCGGGTACTATGAGCAGTTCTTC. Residues: CATSDHSGTSGYYEQFF. The rearrangement uses TRBV24-1 and TRBJ2-1; TRBD2 matches 12 bases. The CDR3 runs to 17 residues. V was clipped by 3 bases and J by 8 bases; unmatched bases: 10. Germline lookup yields CDR1 KGHDR and CDR2 SFDVKD.

This clone has only one observation. Sequence at one end of the junction differs from germline and may be a read error. V is TRBV7-2 and J is TRBJ2-5; TRBD2 agrees at 9 bases. Germline CDR1 and CDR2: SGHTA and FQGNSA. This CDR3 region has 17 residues. CDR3 sequence (DNA): TGTGCCAGCAGCCTAGCGGGCGGGGGGGCTCCCCAAGAGACCCAGTACTTC. Protein: CASSLAGGGAPQETQYF.

This clone was detected once. The gene calls are TRBV19 and TRBJ1-5; no firm D call. V lost 3 bases, J lost 5 bases, and 8 bases lay in between. Looked up from germline, CDR1 is LNHDA and CDR2 is SQIVND (reference sequence). CDR3 length: 13 residues. The CDR3 loop is CASSIYRDQPQHF. DNA of the CDR3: TGTGCCAGTAGTATTTACAGAGATCAGCCCCAGCATTTT.

The rearrangement links TRBV12-3 or TRBV12-4 to TRBJ1-1; no reliable D call. V was trimmed by 3 bases and J by 11 bases, leaving 10 bases between them. The CDR3 extends over 11 amino acids. The CDR3 DNA reads as TGTGCCAGCAGTTTGGGCCATGGGGCTTTCTTT. Protein: CASSLGHGAFF.

V gene TRBV27 combines with J gene TRBJ1-6, with TRBD1 matching over 8 bases. CDR3 length: 13 amino acids. The junction had 3 bases not matched to a gene; V was cut back by 7 bases and J by 7 bases. Looked up from germline, CDR1 is MNHEY and CDR2 is SMNVEV (reference sequence). The CDR3 DNA sequence: TGTGCCAGCAAACAGGGGGGAAATTCACCCCTCCACTTT. It yields the protein CASKQGGNSPLHF.

This chain joins TRBV7-9 and TRBJ1-1; TRBD1 is a possible D gene (6 bases). The V and J ends lost 4 bases and 3 bases respectively, with 9 bases between them. Germline CDR1 and CDR2: SEHNR and FQNEAQ (reference sequence). The CDR3 length is 13 residues. The CDR3 here is CASSSAGDTEAFF. In DNA, the CDR3 is TGTGCCAGCAGCTCTGCAGGGGACACTGAAGCTTTCTTT.

This rearrangement joins TRBV5-1 to TRBJ1-1; 9 bases are shared with TRBD1. V gave up 0 bases and J gave up 4 bases; unmatched junction bases: 4. Germline V gives CDR1 SGHRS, CDR2 YFSETQ. The CDR3 spans 15 residues. CDR3 sequence: CASSLVTGGTTEAFF. The CDR3 nucleotides read TGCGCCAGCAGCTTGGTGACAGGGGGAACCACTGAAGCTTTCTTT. Using reference TRBV5-1 and TRBJ1-1 for the parts outside the CDR3, the full variable domain is KAGVTQTPRYLIKTRGQQVTLSCSPISGHRSVSWYQQTPGQGLQFLFEYFSETQRNKGNFPGRFSGRQFSNSRSEMNVSTLELGDSALYLCASSLVTGGTTEAFFGQGTRLTVV.

V and J are TRBV7-2 and TRBJ1-2; the D gene is possibly TRBD1 (6 bases). Germline V lookup: CDR1 SGHTA, CDR2 FQGNSA. The CDR3 has 14 residues. Trimming removed 3 bases at V and 3 bases at J, with 11 bases between. The CDR3 reads CASSFPQGYYGYTF. CDR3 nucleotides: TGTGCCAGCAGCTTCCCGCAGGGGTACTATGGCTACACCTTC.

The chain links TRBV11-2 to TRBJ1-2, with D tentatively TRBD1 (6 bases). V lost 7 bases and J 2 bases, leaving 11 bases between the germline ends. Germline V lookup: CDR1 SGHAT, CDR2 FQNNGV. The CDR3 totals 13 residues. The CDR3 loop is CASNPTGNYGYTF. CDR3 DNA: TGTGCCAGCAACCCGACAGGAAACTATGGCTACACCTTC.

The chain joins TRBV15 to TRBJ1-2; 7 nucleotides agree with TRBD1. This CDR3 is built from 14 residues. CDR1 and CDR2 from the germline V gene are LNHNV and YYDKDF (reference sequence). V gave up 0 bases and J gave up 9 bases; unmatched junction bases: 7. CDR3 region: CATSRDRQGSSYTF. CDR3 coding DNA: TGTGCCACCAGCAGAGATCGACAGGGTAGTAGCTACACCTTC.

The chain has TRBV7-6 and TRBJ1-6; 9 bases are shared with TRBD1. Germline values: CDR1 SGHVS, CDR2 FNYEAQ. J gave up 8 bases and V 4 bases, and 3 bases lay outside the gene matches. The CDR3 is 14 amino acids. CDR3 sequence (DNA): TGTGCCAGCAGCTCCCGGGACAGGGATTCACCCCTCCACTTT. Translating it yields CASSSRDRDSPLHF.

This rearrangement joins TRBV6-6 to TRBJ1-3; D call uncertain. The CDR3 spans 12 residues. Trimming removed 5 bases at V and 3 bases at J, with 5 bases between. The germline gives CDR1 MNHNY, CDR2 SVGAGI (reference sequence). The CDR3 here is CASSTVGNTIYF. The CDR3 DNA reads TGTGCCAGCAGTACGGTTGGAAACACCATATATTTT.

The rearrangement uses TRBV7-9 and TRBJ2-1; D gene unclear. The CDR3 is 12 residues long. Germline V gene sequence: CDR1 SEHNR, CDR2 FQNEAQ (reference sequence). V lost 3 bases, J lost 5 bases, and 5 bases lay in between. CDR3 coding DNA: TGTGCCAGCAGCTTTATTGACAATGAGCAGTTCTTC. Encoded protein: CASSFIDNEQFF.